These 6 T cell receptor beta chains share one sample of origin, sequenced in a study of blood T cell repertoires in COVID-19. The repertoire was sequenced with immunoSEQ multiplex PCR; TCRdb's copy has only in-frame clones and lacks some. The table lists fewer than 150,000 clones, approximately 84% of them singletons. Sequenced: peripheral blood. The receptors derive from a woman under 40 who had recovered from COVID-19.

The chain employs TRBV9 and TRBJ2-5, with 9 bases matching TRBD2. With 2 bases clipped from V and 2 bases from J, the junction kept 7 bases outside the gene matches. The germline V gene has CDR1 SGDLS and CDR2 YYNGEE. This CDR3 contains 16 residues. CDR3 DNA sequence: TGTGCCAGCAGCGTCGCAGCGGGAGGCCCACAAGAGACCCAGTACTTC. This translates into CASSVAAGGPQETQYF. Variable domain in full (rest from reference TRBV9 and TRBJ2-5): DSGVTQTPKHLITATGQRVTLRCSPRSGDLSVYWYQQSLDQGLQFLIQYYNGEERAKGNILERFSAQQFPDLHSELNLSSLELGDSALYFCASSVAAGGPQETQYFGPGTRLLVL.

This rearrangement joins TRBV5-1 to TRBJ2-1, with TRBD2 as a possible D gene (6 bases). CDR1 SGHRS and CDR2 YFSETQ come from the germline V gene. This CDR3 contains 16 residues. V lost 3 bases and J 4 bases, leaving 17 bases between the germline ends. CDR3 sequence (DNA): TGCGCCAGCAGCTCGCCCCGGGGCGGGACTTACAATGAGCAGTTCTTC. This translates into CASSSPRGGTYNEQFF.

This clone was observed once. J is TRBJ1-1 and V is TRBV19; possible D gene TRBD1, 6 bases. The length of the CDR3 is 14 residues. Trimming left V 7 bases short and J 1 base short, with 13 bases between. From germline, CDR1 is LNHDA and CDR2 SQIVND (reference sequence). In DNA form, the CDR3 reads TGTGCCAGTACACAAGGGGGGGCGAACACTGAAGCTTTCTTT. This gives the protein CASTQGGANTEAFF.

This clone has just a few counts. This chain joins TRBV25-1 and TRBJ2-7; D is possibly TRBD2 (6 bases). The V end was cut by 6 bases, the J end by 7 bases, with 19 bases between. The CDR3 has 14 amino acids. CDR1 is MGHDK and CDR2 is SYGVNS in the germline V gene. CDR3 amino acids: CASRGTGGKGEQYF. The CDR3 nucleotides read TGTGCCAGCAGAGGAACGGGCGGGAAGGGAGAGCAGTACTTC.

This rearrangement joins TRBV5-1 to TRBJ2-7, with 8 bases that match TRBD1. Looked up from germline, CDR1 is SGHRS and CDR2 is YFSETQ. The V and J ends lost 4 bases and 2 bases, in that order; junction bases with no gene match: 8. The CDR3 has 15 amino acids. The chain's CDR3 is CASSGRQGLAYEQYF. Written as DNA, the CDR3 is TGCGCCAGCAGCGGACGACAGGGGCTAGCCTACGAGCAGTACTTC.

This clone was observed a few times. The rearrangement joins TRBV6-1 to TRBJ2-7; D not certain. The CDR3 runs 13 residues. Per germline, CDR1 MNHNS and CDR2 SASEGT. V was clipped by 3 bases and J by 6 bases, with 12 bases between them. CDR3 loop: CASSDLGFGEQYF. DNA of the CDR3: TGTGCCAGCAGTGACCTCGGTTTCGGCGAGCAGTACTTC.